The 8 T cell receptor beta chains below were found in one sample sequenced in a study of CD4+ T cells in melanoma (dated by TCRdb to between 2021 and 2022). Libraries were built with the immunoSEQ multiplex PCR assay. What TCRdb holds here is the immuneACCESS table cut down to in-frame rearrangements. Part of the clones is not present; checked against another copy, under half of the missing clones reflect an unresolved V gene, and the others are unexplained. The sample table records more than 110,000 clones; about 93% of these occur just once. The biggest ten clones account for less than 2% of the sample. The receptors originated from a human donor with melanoma.

This chain links TRBV30 with TRBJ2-5; no firm D call. Trimming stripped 4 bases from V and 2 bases from J, with 14 bases between. This CDR3 is built from 14 residues. CDR1 is GTSNPN, CDR2 SVGIG, per germline (reference sequence). The CDR3 DNA reads TGTGCCTGGACATGGAACAGCTTACAAGAGACCCAGTACTTC. As protein: CAWTWNSLQETQYF.

The chain employs TRBV7-2 and TRBJ1-4; D perhaps matches TRBD1 (5 bases). CDR3 length: 15 residues. Looked up from germline, CDR1 is SGHTA and CDR2 is FQGNSA. V gave up 5 bases and J gave up 8 bases, with 18 bases separating them. CDR3 sequence reads: CASSPGTSRGEKLFF. In DNA, the CDR3 is TGTGCCAGCAGCCCGGGGACCAGCCGAGGGGAAAAACTGTTTTTT.

V gene TRBV10-3 combines with J gene TRBJ2-1, with 9 nucleotides matching TRBD2. The germline gives CDR1 ENHRY, CDR2 SYGVKD. This CDR3 comprises 14 residues. J was trimmed by 5 bases and V by 6 bases; bases with no gene match: 5. The CDR3 region is CAIRKTSGNNEQFF. CDR3 nucleotide sequence: TGTGCCATCAGGAAGACTAGCGGCAACAATGAGCAGTTCTTC.

This chain connects TRBV30 to TRBJ1-4; D is unclear. This CDR3 contains 15 residues. Germline lookup yields CDR1 GTSNPN and CDR2 SVGIG (reference sequence). V lost 0 bases and J 6 bases, leaving 14 bases between the germline ends. Written as DNA, the CDR3 is TGTGCCTGGAGTGTACCTTACAGCCTCGATGAAAAACTGTTTTTT. Its protein product is CAWSVPYSLDEKLFF.

This clone has only one observation. J is TRBJ1-2 and V is TRBV19, with D perhaps TRBD1 (5 bases). The CDR3 is made up of 15 amino acids. Trimming took off 6 bases at V and 4 bases at J, with 18 bases between the two ends. Germline V gene sequence: CDR1 LNHDA, CDR2 SQIVND (reference sequence). The CDR3 sequence: CASSRGPDTVYGYTF. The CDR3 bases are TGTGCCAGTAGCCGCGGGCCGGACACTGTCTATGGCTACACCTTC.

The chain couples TRBV4-1 to TRBJ1-1, with D tentatively TRBD1 (6 bases). Germline loops: CDR1 MGHRA, CDR2 YSYEKL. CDR3 size: 13 residues. The germline V and J ends were trimmed by 4 bases and 4 bases, with 10 bases remaining between them. The CDR3 DNA sequence: TGCGCCAGCAGCCTAGCAGGGGTCACTGAAGCTTTCTTT. Translation: CASSLAGVTEAFF.

The rearrangement links TRBV7-9 to TRBJ2-7; D is uncertain. The CDR3 runs to 12 residues. V was cut by 5 bases and J by 7 bases, with 12 bases left in between. Germline lookup yields CDR1 SEHNR and CDR2 FQNEAQ (reference sequence). The DNA for the CDR3 is TGTGCCAGCAGCACCGGCCCCTGGGAGCAGTACTTC. It specifies CASSTGPWEQYF.

This chain connects TRBV29-1 to TRBJ2-1; 10 bases are a match to TRBD2. From germline, CDR1 is SQVTM and CDR2 ANQGSEA. There are 15 residues in the CDR3. V trimming: 7 bases; J trimming: 6 bases; junction bases outside the gene matches: 12. CDR3 loop: CSGGYSGGISNEQFF. CDR3 nucleotides: TGCAGCGGGGGGTATAGCGGGGGGATAAGCAATGAGCAGTTCTTC.